What follows is one TCR beta chain and its context. This specimen belongs to a study of blood T cell repertoires in COVID-19. The data were produced by immunoSEQ multiplex PCR, yet TCRdb's version contains in-frame clones alone and is incomplete. Among 36,000 or so clones listed, 90% were seen once. This CDR3 contains 11 residues. The V end was cut by 5 bases, the J end by 7 bases, with 8 bases between. Germline CDR1 and CDR2: MDHEN and SYDVKM. Material: peripheral blood. The rearrangement joins TRBV28 to TRBJ1-2, with D unresolved. The sequence derives from a human donor in a cohort sampled during active COVID-19. In nucleotides, the CDR3 is TGTGCCAGCAGTACTGCCCGTGGCTACACCTTC. Its protein product is CASSTARGYTF.